These 10 T cell receptor beta chains came from one sample sequenced in a study of T cells expressing NK-cell markers. TCRdb re-called the 5' RACE reads and catalogs CDR3 proteins one per entry, DNA excluded. The data show about 540,000 distinct CDR3 sequences, and the top ten clones hold 3.5% to 4.5%. Sample: blood T cells: a sorted CD56 or NKG2C T cell subset, CD4+ or CD8+ T cells, or bulk PBMC T cells (not recorded which). The receptors come from a man younger than 35 in good health.

The CDR3 protein is CSGVDGLAGTDTQYF. This rearrangement joins TRBV20-1 to TRBJ2-3; TCRdb returns TRBD2, unconfirmable since there is no DNA. Germline V lookup: CDR1 DFQATT, CDR2 SNEGSKA (reference sequence). The CDR3 totals 15 residues.

The V call is TRBV9, the J call TRBJ2-1; TCRdb lists TRBD2, though no DNA is available to test this call. This CDR3 has 16 residues. CDR1 is SGDLS, CDR2 YYNGEE, per germline. Here the CDR3 reads CASSVRVAGGPNEQFF.

This chain joins TRBV5-4 and TRBJ2-5; TCRdb designates TRBD2, a call that cannot be tested without DNA. The germline CDR1 and CDR2 sequences are SGHNT and YYREEE (reference sequence). The length of the CDR3 is 13 residues. The CDR3 sequence: CASSTVKDGRKYF.

V is TRBV12-3 or TRBV12-4 and J is TRBJ2-1; as DNA is missing, the TRBD2 call by TCRdb cannot be tested. The CDR3 extends over 14 amino acids. The CDR3 loop reads CASTQLAGDGEQFF.

The chain joins TRBV4-3 to TRBJ2-7; the D call from TCRdb, TRBD1, cannot be confirmed without DNA. Germline V lookup: CDR1 LGHNA, CDR2 YSLEER. The CDR3 is made up of 15 amino acids. The chain's CDR3 is CASSQDRTVTYEQYF.

The chain links TRBV6-5 to TRBJ2-1; TCRdb outputs TRBD2, but without DNA this stays unchecked. The CDR3 is 14 amino acids. Germline V lookup: CDR1 MNHEY, CDR2 SVGAGI. CDR3 in amino acids: CASSPGTSRAEQFF.

The chain links TRBV5-1 to TRBJ2-3. Germline CDR1 SGHRS, CDR2 YFSETQ. This CDR3 contains 14 residues. CDR3 residues: CASADQLGTDTQYF.

This CDR3 reads CSARDNNFEAFF. V is TRBV20-1 and J is TRBJ1-1. The CDR3 has 12 amino acids. Germline CDR1 DFQATT, CDR2 SNEGSKA (reference sequence).

This chain uses TRBV5-6 with TRBJ2-2; TCRdb gives TRBD1 as the D gene, but with no DNA this cannot be confirmed. CDR1 and CDR2 from the germline V gene are SGHDT and YYEEEE. The CDR3 is made up of 12 amino acids. CDR3: CASSPGVGELFF.

The chain combines TRBV11-2 with TRBJ2-2; the D call from TCRdb, TRBD1, cannot be confirmed without DNA. Per germline, CDR1 SGHAT and CDR2 FQNNGV. This CDR3 spans 15 amino acids. The CDR3 loop is CASSPIARSSGELFF.